The entry that follows covers one T cell receptor beta chain sequence. The antigen it recognizes is unknown. Base quality data are lacking; no much larger clone is found one base away. The library was produced with the immunoSEQ multiplex PCR assay. The deep sequencing platform assayed about 10^5 TCR templates per sample. Genomic DNA extracted from sorted T cells was used for TCRbeta CDR3 sequencing. In the authors' own workflow: The R programming language was used for the clonal analysis of the TCRbeta CDR3 data. Unstimulated samples were compared with post-reaction CFSE-low samples to define alloreactive CD4+ and CD8+ clones. By matching sequences to the repertoires of sorted unstimulated Treg and non-Treg cells, each alloreactive CD4+ clone was assigned a regulatory or non-regulatory origin. What TCRdb holds here is the immuneACCESS table cut down to in-frame rearrangements. Part of the clones is not present; checked against another copy, under half of the missing clones reflect an unresolved V gene, and the others are unexplained. Clone size and the V and J calls come from that table; the DNA yielded D and trimming. Counted in this sample were some 100,000 clones; about 93% of them appeared once. Clones ranked in the top ten supply about 1.4% of the sample.

The sample comes from a study of siplizumab effects on memory and regulatory T cells (dated by TCRdb to 2018 to 2020). Context from the whole study: The study looked at the effect of siplizumab, an anti-CD2 antibody, on alloreactive T-cell subsets in allogeneic mixed lymphocyte reactions made from human PBMCs.

The CDR3 contains 15 residues, cysteine and phenylalanine counted. Of all the DNA, just the CDR3 is kept, 45 bases in frame from base 1. V lost 8 bases and J lost 3 bases, and the count of bases not matched to a germline gene is 11. The germline V gene (reference sequence) provides CDR1 MNHNY and CDR2 SVGAGI. TCRbeta CDR3 sequencing was performed on sorted unstimulated T cells and on proliferating T cells recovered from mixed lymphocyte reactions. Fresh whole blood from nine to ten HLA-typed healthy donors was used as the source from which PBMCs were isolated. To map where alloreactive clones came from, CD4+ non-regulatory T cells in the unstimulated state were FACS-sorted. Points the paper makes about the study in general: Siplizumab significantly lowered the cumulative frequency of alloreactive sequences that could be traced to unstimulated CD4+ memory T cells. No functional confirmation was obtained for the suppressive function of proliferating Tregs from siplizumab cultures. Roughly 75-95% of proliferating CD4+ or CD8+ clones could not be assigned a naive or memory phenotype. Greater diversity appeared to be present in unstimulated naive T cells than in memory T cells, and a substantial contribution to the alloresponse seemed to be made by naive cells. In reactions with siplizumab, an average of approximately 70% of mappable alloreactive CD4+ clones were Treg-derived, compared with 26.9% in control reactions. Sequences below about 10^-5 frequency were poorly captured, so only a minor fraction of alloreactive clones could be mapped to unstimulated subsets.

Sequences were obtained from non-Treg CD4+ T cells sorted from blood. The cell subset or site label, read with the paper, signifies: FACS-sorted unstimulated CD4+ non-regulatory T cells. In this chain, TRBV6-6 is recombined with TRBJ2-5; 8 central bases correspond to TRBD2. The sequence derives from a human donor in good health. The CDR3 region: CASATRGGTKETQYF. In nucleotides, the sequence is TGTGCCAGCGCTACCCGGGGGGGAACGAAAGAGACCCAGTACTTC.